Each of the 16 T cell receptor beta chains below was sequenced from the same sample in a study of T cell changes during pregnancy in multiple sclerosis. Here immunoSEQ multiplex PCR was the method, and the copy in TCRdb shows in-frame clones only, minus some. The sample lists roughly 88,000 clones; roughly nine tenths were seen once. The specimen comprised peripheral blood, sampled in the first trimester of pregnancy. The receptors originated from a female donor with multiple sclerosis, enrolled in a pregnancy study.

This rearrangement joins TRBV28 to TRBJ1-1; the match to TRBD1 covers 7 bases. Per germline, CDR1 MDHEN and CDR2 SYDVKM. The CDR3 has 16 residues. With V trimmed by 6 bases and J by 0 bases, 10 bases remained unmatched. The CDR3 DNA follows: TGTGCCAGCAGCATTGGGACAGAGAACATGAACACTGAAGCTTTCTTT. It codes for CASSIGTENMNTEAFF.

This clone was recorded only once. The V gene is TRBV18, the J gene TRBJ1-1; a weak D match, TRBD1 (5 bases). There are 14 residues in the CDR3. Germline CDR1 reads KGHSH; CDR2 reads LQKENI. V was cut by 3 bases and J by 5 bases, with 13 bases left in between. The CDR3: CASSPIRDSTEAFF. CDR3 DNA sequence: TGTGCCAGCTCACCGATCAGGGATAGTACTGAAGCTTTCTTT.

The chain is built from TRBV6-1 and TRBJ2-7, with 11 nucleotides matching TRBD1. The V and J ends lost 4 bases and 2 bases, in that order; junction bases with no gene match: 7. This CDR3 spans 16 amino acids. Germline loops: CDR1 MNHNS, CDR2 SASEGT. The CDR3 sequence is CASSGGQGVHPYEQYF. In DNA form, the CDR3 reads TGTGCCAGCAGTGGGGGACAGGGGGTGCACCCCTACGAGCAGTACTTC.

The chain has TRBV10-3 and TRBJ2-7, with D possibly TRBD2 on 6 matching bases. This CDR3 has 11 residues. V lost 6 bases, J lost 6 bases, and 9 bases lay in between. From germline, CDR1 is ENHRY and CDR2 SYGVKD. CDR3 sequence (DNA): TGTGCCATCAGCCCCGGGGGCGAGCAGTACTTC. Its protein is CAISPGGEQYF.

The gene calls are TRBV5-1 and TRBJ2-7; 8 bases match TRBD1. CDR1 is SGHRS and CDR2 is YFSETQ in the germline V gene. The CDR3 is made up of 14 amino acids. After removal of 2 bases from V and 3 bases from J, the junction contained 4 bases not matched to a gene. The CDR3 nucleotides are TGCGCCAGCAGCTTAGGACAGGGCTACTACGAGCAGTACTTC. Encoded protein: CASSLGQGYYEQYF.

CDR3 sequence: CASSTVSSYNEQFF. The CDR3 bases are TGTGCCAGTAGTACGGTTAGCTCCTACAATGAGCAGTTCTTC. This chain joins TRBV19 and TRBJ2-1; D is unresolved. The V gene's germline CDR1 is LNHDA and CDR2 SQIVND (reference sequence). The CDR3 has 14 residues. Trimming stripped 4 bases from V and 0 bases from J, with 7 bases between.

The V and J genes are TRBV27 and TRBJ2-7, with TRBD1 matching over 10 bases. The CDR3 totals 15 residues. The trim removed 6 bases at V and 2 bases at J, leaving 7 bases unmatched. Germline-derived CDR1 and CDR2 are MNHEY and SMNVEV (reference sequence). DNA of the CDR3: TGTGCCAGCAGCTGGGGACAGGGGCGTACCTACGAGCAGTACTTC. It encodes CASSWGQGRTYEQYF.

The CDR3: CASSHSDRTNEKLFF. The DNA of the CDR3 is TGCGCCAGCAGCCACTCGGACAGAACTAATGAAAAACTGTTTTTT. The V gene is TRBV4-3, the J gene TRBJ1-4; D is perhaps TRBD1 (6 bases). The germline V and J ends were trimmed by 3 bases and 1 base, with 9 bases remaining between them. Germline V lookup: CDR1 LGHNA, CDR2 YSLEER. This CDR3 region has 15 residues.

The chain carries TRBV5-4 and TRBJ2-1; 8 bases match TRBD2. V trimming: 0 bases; J trimming: 10 bases; junction bases outside the gene matches: 6. The CDR3 contains 14 residues. Germline CDR1 reads SGHNT; CDR2 reads YYREEE (reference sequence). The CDR3 sequence: CASSLAASGSEQFF. The CDR3 bases are TGTGCCAGCAGCTTGGCCGCTAGCGGGTCCGAGCAGTTCTTC.

The chain carries TRBV21-1 and TRBJ2-7; the table assigns TRBD1, which was not confirmed against the DNA. TRBV21-1 is described as a pseudogene. CDR3 length equals 14 residues. DNA of the CDR3: TGTGCCAGCAGCCGACATAACAGCTTACGCGAGCAGTACTTC. Its translation is CASSRHNSLREQYF.

The rearrangement uses TRBV27 and TRBJ1-5; TRBD1 might be the D (6 bases). This CDR3 region has 14 residues. Germline V gene data show CDR1 as MNHEY and CDR2 as SMNVEV (reference sequence). V lost 5 bases to trimming and J lost 4 bases, with 12 bases between them. CDR3 DNA sequence: TGTGCCAGCAGTCCTCGGGACACAAATCAGCCCCAGCATTTT. Protein product: CASSPRDTNQPQHF.

The J gene is TRBJ2-2, the V gene TRBV5-1, with 7 bases identical to TRBD1. The J segment lost 5 bases and the V segment lost 2 bases, leaving 3 bases of the junction unmatched. There are 14 residues in the CDR3. In germline, CDR1 is SGHRS, CDR2 YFSETQ. In DNA form, the CDR3 reads TGCGCCAGCAGCTTCAGACAGGGTACCGGGGAGCTGTTTTTT. Its protein product is CASSFRQGTGELFF.

This clone occurred once. V is TRBV5-1 and J is TRBJ2-3; D possibly corresponds to TRBD2 (6 bases). Germline CDR1 is SGHRS and CDR2 is YFSETQ. This CDR3 contains 15 residues. V was pared by 4 bases and J by 4 bases, with 16 bases between. This chain's CDR3 is CASSLSGDPADTQYF. The CDR3 DNA reads as TGCGCCAGCAGCCTTAGCGGAGACCCGGCAGATACGCAGTATTTT.

The chain is built from TRBV27 and TRBJ1-1; 7 bases fit TRBD1. The CDR3 covers 19 residues. The germline V gene encodes CDR1 MNHEY and CDR2 SMNVEV (reference sequence). With V trimmed by 5 bases and J by 1 base, 19 bases remained unmatched. CDR3 region: CASSLTLPTGIGPNTEAFF. For the CDR3, the DNA is TGTGCCAGCAGTCTCACCCTACCGACAGGGATTGGCCCGAACACTGAAGCTTTCTTT.

The chain couples TRBV15 to TRBJ1-5, with a tentative D call TRBD1 (5 bases). The V gene lost 4 bases and the J gene lost 7 bases, with 11 bases spanning the gap. This CDR3 contains 13 residues. The V gene's germline CDR1 is LNHNV and CDR2 YYDKDF (reference sequence). Here the CDR3 DNA reads TGTGCCACCAGCACAGGGCGTGAACAGCCCCAGCATTTT. This encodes CATSTGREQPQHF.

This chain connects TRBV19 to TRBJ2-7; 7 nucleotides match TRBD1. Germline V gives CDR1 LNHDA, CDR2 SQIVND (reference sequence). The CDR3 length is 13 residues. V lost 10 bases to trimming and J lost 0 bases; unmatched junction nucleotides: 6. DNA of the CDR3: TGTGCCACAGAGGCAGGGGGCTCCTACGAGCAGTACTTC. It yields the protein CATEAGGSYEQYF.